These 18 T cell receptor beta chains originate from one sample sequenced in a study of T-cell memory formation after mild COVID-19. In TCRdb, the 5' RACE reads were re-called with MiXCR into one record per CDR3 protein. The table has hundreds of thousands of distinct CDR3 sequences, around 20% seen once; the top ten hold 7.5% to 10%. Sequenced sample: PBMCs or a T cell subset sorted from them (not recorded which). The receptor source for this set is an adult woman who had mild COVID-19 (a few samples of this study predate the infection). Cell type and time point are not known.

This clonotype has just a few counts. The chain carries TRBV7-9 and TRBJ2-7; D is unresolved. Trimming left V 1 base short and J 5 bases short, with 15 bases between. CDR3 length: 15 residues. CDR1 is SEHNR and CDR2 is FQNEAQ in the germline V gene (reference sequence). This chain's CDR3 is CASSLVSRVSDEQYF. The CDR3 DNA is TGTGCCAGCAGCTTAGTGTCCCGGGTATCGGACGAGCAGTACTTC.

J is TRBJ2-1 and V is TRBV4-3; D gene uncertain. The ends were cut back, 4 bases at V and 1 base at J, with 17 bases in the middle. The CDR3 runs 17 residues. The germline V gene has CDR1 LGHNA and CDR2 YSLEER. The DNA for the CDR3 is TGCGCCAGCAGCCCCACGCCTGAGACACGTTCCTACAATGAGCAGTTCTTC. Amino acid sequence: CASSPTPETRSYNEQFF.

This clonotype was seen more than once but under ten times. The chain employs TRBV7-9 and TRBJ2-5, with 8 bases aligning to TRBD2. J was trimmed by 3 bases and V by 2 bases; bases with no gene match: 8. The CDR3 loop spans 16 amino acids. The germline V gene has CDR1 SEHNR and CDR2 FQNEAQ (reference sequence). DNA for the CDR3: TGTGCCAGCAGCTTACGGGGGGGCGCTTCAAAAGAGACCCAGTACTTC. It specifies CASSLRGGASKETQYF.

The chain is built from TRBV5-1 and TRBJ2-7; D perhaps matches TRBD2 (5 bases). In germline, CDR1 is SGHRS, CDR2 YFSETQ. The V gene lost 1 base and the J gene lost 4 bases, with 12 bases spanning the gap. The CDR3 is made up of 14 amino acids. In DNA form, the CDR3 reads TGCGCCAGCAGCTTGAGAGCGGAGGCTTACGAGCAGTACTTC. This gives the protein CASSLRAEAYEQYF.

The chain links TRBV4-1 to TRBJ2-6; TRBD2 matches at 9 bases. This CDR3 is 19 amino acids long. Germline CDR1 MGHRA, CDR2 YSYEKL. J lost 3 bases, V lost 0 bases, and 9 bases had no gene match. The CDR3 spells CASSQDHPAGGYGANVLTF. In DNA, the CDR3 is TGCGCCAGCAGCCAAGATCACCCAGCGGGGGGTTATGGGGCCAACGTCCTGACTTTC.

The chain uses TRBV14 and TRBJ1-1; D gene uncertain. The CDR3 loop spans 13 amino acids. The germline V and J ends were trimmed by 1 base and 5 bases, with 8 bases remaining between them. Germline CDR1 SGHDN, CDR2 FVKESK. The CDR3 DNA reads TGTGCCAGCAGCCAAGGCAGGAAGACTGAAGCTTTCTTT. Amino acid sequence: CASSQGRKTEAFF.

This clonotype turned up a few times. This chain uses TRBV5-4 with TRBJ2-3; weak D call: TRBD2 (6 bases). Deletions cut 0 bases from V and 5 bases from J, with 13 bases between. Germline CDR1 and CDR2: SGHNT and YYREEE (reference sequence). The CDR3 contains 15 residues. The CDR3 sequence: CASSLALGGKDTQYF. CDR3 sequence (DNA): TGTGCCAGCAGCTTGGCCCTGGGAGGCAAAGATACGCAGTATTTT.

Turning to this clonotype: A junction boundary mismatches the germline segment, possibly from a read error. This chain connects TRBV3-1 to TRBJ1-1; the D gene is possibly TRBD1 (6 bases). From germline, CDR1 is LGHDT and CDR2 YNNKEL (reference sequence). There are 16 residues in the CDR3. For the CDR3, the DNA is TGTGCCAGCAGCCAAGAACCCGGGGGCCTGAACACTGAATCTTTCTTT. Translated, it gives CASSQEPGGLNTESFF.

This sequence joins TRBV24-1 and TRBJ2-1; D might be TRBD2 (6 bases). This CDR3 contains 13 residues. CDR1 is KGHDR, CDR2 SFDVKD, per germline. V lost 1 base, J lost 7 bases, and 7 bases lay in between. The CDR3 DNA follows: TGTGCCACCAGTGATTTTGGGGGGAATGAGCAGTTCTTC. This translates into CATSDFGGNEQFF.

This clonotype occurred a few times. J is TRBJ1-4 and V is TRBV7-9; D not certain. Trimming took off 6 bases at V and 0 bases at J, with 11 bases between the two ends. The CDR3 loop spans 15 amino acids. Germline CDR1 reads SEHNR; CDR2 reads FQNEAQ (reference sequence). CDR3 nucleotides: TGTGCCAGCAGGTACGCAGGAGCAACTAATGAAAAACTGTTTTTT. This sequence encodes CASRYAGATNEKLFF.

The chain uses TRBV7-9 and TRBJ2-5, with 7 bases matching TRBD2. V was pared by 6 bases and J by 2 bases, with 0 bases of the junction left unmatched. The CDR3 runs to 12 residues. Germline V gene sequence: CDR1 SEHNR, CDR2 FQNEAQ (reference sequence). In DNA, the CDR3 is TGTGCCAGCAGGGGGGGGCAAGAGACCCAGTACTTC. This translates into CASRGGQETQYF.

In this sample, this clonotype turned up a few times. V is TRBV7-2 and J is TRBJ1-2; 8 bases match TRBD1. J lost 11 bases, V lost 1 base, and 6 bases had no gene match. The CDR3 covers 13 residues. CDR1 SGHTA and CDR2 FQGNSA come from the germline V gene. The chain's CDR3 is CASSLGAGGAYTF. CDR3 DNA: TGTGCCAGCAGCTTAGGGGCAGGGGGCGCGTACACCTTC.

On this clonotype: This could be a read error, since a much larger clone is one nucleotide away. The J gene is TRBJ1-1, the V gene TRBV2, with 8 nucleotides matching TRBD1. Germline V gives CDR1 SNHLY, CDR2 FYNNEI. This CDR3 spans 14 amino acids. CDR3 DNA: TGTGCCAGCAGGGCGGGACAGGCGAACACTGAAGCTTTATTT. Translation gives CASRAGQANTEALF.

This CDR3 reads CASSASGTPYGYTF. Here the CDR3 DNA reads TGTGCCAGCAGCGCCTCCGGGACTCCCTATGGCTACACCTTC. This chain joins TRBV3-1 and TRBJ1-2, with a possible D match to TRBD1 (5 bases). The CDR3 is 14 amino acids. Trimming shortened V by 5 bases and J by 4 bases, and 14 bases separated the two germline ends. CDR1 and CDR2 (germline): LGHDT, YNNKEL (reference sequence). Full variable domain (outside the CDR3, taken from reference TRBV3-1 and TRBJ1-2): DTAVSQTPKYLVTQMGNDKSIKCEQNLGHDTMYWYKQDSKKFLKIMFSYNNKELIINETVPNRFSPKSPDKAHLNLHINSLELGDSAVYFCASSASGTPYGYTFGSGTRLTVV.

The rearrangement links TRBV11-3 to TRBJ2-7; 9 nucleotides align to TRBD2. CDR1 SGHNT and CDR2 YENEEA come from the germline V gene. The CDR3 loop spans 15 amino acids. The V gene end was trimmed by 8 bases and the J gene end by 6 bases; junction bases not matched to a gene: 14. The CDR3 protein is CASRGGLAGSVEQYF. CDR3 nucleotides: TGTGCCAGCCGGGGTGGTCTAGCGGGATCCGTCGAGCAGTACTTC.

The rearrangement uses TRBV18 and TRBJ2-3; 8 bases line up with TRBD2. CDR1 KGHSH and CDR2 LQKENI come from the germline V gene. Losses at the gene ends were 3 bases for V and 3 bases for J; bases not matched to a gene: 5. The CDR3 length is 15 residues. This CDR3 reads CASSPRGVETDTQYF. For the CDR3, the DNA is TGTGCCAGCTCACCGCGGGGGGTTGAAACAGATACGCAGTATTTT.

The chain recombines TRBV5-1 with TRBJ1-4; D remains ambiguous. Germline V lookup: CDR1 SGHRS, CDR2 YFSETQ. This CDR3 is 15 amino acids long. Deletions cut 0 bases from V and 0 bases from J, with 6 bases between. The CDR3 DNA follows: TGCGCCAGCAGCTTGGCCCCTACAACTAATGAAAAACTGTTTTTT. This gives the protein CASSLAPTTNEKLFF. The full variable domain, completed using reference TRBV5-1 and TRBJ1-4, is KAGVTQTPRYLIKTRGQQVTLSCSPISGHRSVSWYQQTPGQGLQFLFEYFSETQRNKGNFPGRFSGRQFSNSRSEMNVSTLELGDSALYLCASSLAPTTNEKLFFGSGTQLSVL.

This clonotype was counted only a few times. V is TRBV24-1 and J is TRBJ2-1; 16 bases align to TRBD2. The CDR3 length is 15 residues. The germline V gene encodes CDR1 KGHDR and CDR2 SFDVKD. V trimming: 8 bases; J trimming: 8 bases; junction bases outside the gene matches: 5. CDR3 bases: TGTGCCACCACGGGACTAGCGGGAGGGGTCGATGAGCAGTTCTTC. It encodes CATTGLAGGVDEQFF.